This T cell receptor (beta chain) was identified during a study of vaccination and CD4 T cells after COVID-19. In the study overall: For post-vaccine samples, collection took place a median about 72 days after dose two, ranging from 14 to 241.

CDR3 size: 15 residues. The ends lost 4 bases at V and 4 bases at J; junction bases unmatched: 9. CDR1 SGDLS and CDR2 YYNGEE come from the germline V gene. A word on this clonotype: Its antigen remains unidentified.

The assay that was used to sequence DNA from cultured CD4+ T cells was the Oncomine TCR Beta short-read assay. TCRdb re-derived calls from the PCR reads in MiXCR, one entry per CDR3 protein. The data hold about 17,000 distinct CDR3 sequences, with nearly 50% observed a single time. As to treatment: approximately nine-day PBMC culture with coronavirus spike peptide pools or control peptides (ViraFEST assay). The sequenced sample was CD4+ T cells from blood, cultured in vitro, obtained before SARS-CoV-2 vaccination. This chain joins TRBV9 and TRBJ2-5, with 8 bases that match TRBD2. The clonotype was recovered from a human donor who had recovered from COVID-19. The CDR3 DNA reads TGTGCCAGCAGCCCGGGGGGGGATGGACGAGAGACCCAGTACTTC. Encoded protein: CASSPGGDGRETQYF.